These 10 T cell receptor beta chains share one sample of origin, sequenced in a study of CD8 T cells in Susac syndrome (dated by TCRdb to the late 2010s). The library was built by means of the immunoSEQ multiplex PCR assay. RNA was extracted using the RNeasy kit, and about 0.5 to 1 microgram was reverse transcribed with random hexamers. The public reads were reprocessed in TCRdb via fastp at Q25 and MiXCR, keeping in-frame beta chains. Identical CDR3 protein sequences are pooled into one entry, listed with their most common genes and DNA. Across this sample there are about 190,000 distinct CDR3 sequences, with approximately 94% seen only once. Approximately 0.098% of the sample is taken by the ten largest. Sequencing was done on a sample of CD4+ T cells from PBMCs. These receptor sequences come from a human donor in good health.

Here the CDR3 DNA reads TGTGCCTTTAGGATCGAGACCCAGTACTTC. This encodes CAFRIETQYF. The chain combines TRBV2 with TRBJ2-5; D not resolved. The CDR3 is 10 residues long. Looked up from germline, CDR1 is SNHLY and CDR2 is FYNNEI. V gave up 11 bases and J gave up 5 bases, with 9 bases separating them. The entire variable domain, with the rest obtained from reference TRBV2 and TRBJ2-5, is as follows: EPEVTQTPSHQVTQMGQEVILRCVPISNHLYFYWYRQILGQKVEFLVSFYNNEISEKSEIFDDQFSVERPDGSNFTLKIRSTKLEDSAMYFCAFRIETQYFGPGTRLLVL.

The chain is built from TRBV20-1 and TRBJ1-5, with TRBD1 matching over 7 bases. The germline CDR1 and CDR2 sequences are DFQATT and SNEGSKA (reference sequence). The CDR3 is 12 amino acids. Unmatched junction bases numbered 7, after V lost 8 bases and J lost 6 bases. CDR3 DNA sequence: TGCAGTCAGGGGGACGTTTTTCAGCCCCAGCATTTT. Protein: CSQGDVFQPQHF.

CDR3 in DNA: TGTGCCAGCAGTTTGAAGGGTGAGGAGCAGTTCTTC. It encodes CASSLKGEEQFF. The chain carries TRBV28 and TRBJ2-1; unclear D gene. This CDR3 region has 12 residues. CDR1 and CDR2 (germline): MDHEN, SYDVKM. V lost 3 bases and J lost 10, with 10 bases in between. Complete variable domain (other parts from reference TRBV28 and TRBJ2-1): DVKVTQSSRYLVKRTGEKVFLECVQDMDHENMFWYRQDPGLGLRLIYFSYDVKMKEKGDIPEGYSVSREKKERFSLILESASTNQTSMYLCASSLKGEEQFFGPGTRLTVL.

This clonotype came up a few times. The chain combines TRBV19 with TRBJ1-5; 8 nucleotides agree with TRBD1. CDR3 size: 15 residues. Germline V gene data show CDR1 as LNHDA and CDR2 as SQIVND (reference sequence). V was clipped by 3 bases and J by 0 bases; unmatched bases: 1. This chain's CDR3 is CASSIDRGSNQPQHF. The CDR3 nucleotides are TGTGCCAGTAGTATCGACAGGGGTAGCAATCAGCCCCAGCATTTT.

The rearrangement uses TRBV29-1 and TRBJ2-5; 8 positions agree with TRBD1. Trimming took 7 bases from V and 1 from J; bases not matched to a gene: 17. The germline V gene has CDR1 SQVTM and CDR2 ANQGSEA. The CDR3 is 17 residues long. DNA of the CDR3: TGCAGCGCTGGGGAGGCAGGGGGCCTTAGCCTCCAAGAGACCCAGTACTTC. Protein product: CSAGEAGGLSLQETQYF.

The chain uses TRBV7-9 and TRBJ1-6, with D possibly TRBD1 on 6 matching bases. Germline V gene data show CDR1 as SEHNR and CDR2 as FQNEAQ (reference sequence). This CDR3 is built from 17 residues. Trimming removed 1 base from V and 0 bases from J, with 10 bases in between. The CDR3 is CASSLDGQSSYNSPLHF. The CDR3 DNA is TGTGCCAGCAGCTTAGACGGACAGAGCTCCTATAATTCACCCCTCCACTTT.

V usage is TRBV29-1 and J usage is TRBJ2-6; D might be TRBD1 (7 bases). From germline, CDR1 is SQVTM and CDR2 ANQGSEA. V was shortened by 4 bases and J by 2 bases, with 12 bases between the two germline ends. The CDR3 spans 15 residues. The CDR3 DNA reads TGCAGCGTTGTGGCCAGGGGGGCTGGGGCCAACGTCCTGACTTTC. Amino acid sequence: CSVVARGAGANVLTF. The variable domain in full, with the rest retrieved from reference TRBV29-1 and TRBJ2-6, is SAVISQKPSRDICQRGTSLTIQCQVDSQVTMMFWYRQQPGQSLTLIATANQGSEATYESGFVIDKFPISRPNLTFSTLTVSNMSPEDSSIYLCSVVARGAGANVLTFGAGSRLTVL.

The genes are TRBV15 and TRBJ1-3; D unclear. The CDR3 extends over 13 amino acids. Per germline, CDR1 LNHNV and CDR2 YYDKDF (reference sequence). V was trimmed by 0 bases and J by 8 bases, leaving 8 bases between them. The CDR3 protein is CATSRDWKDTIYF. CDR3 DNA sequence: TGTGCCACCAGCAGAGATTGGAAGGACACCATATATTTT. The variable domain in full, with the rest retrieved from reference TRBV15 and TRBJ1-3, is DAMVIQNPRYQVTQFGKPVTLSCSQTLNHNVMYWYQQKSSQAPKLLFHYYDKDFNNEADTPDNFQSRRPNTSFCFLDIRSPGLGDTAMYLCATSRDWKDTIYFGEGSWLTVV.

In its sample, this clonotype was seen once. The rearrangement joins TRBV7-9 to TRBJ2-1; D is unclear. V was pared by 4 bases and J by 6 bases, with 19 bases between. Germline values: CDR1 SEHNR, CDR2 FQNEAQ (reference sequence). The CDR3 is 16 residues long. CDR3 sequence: CASSWLGLKVGNEQFF. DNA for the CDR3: TGTGCCAGCAGCTGGTTGGGTTTAAAGGTGGGCAATGAGCAGTTCTTC.

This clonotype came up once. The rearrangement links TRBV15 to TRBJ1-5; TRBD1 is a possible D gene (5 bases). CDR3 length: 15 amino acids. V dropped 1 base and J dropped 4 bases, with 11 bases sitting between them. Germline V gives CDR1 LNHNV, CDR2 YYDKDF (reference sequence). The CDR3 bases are TGTGCCACCAGCAGAGTGGGGCAAAGTAATCAGCCCCAGCATTTT. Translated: CATSRVGQSNQPQHF.